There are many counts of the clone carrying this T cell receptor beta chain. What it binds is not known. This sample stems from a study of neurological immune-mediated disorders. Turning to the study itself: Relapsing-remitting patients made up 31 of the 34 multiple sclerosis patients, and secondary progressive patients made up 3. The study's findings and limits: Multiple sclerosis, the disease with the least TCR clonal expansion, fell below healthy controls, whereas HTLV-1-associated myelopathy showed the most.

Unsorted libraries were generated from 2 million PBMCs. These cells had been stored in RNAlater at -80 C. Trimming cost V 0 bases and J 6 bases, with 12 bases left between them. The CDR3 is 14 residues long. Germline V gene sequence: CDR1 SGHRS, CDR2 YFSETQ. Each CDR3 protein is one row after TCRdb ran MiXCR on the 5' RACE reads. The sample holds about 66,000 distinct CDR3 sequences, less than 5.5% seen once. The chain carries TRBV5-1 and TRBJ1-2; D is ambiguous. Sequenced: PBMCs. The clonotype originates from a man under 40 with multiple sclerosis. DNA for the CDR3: TGCGCCAGCAGCTTGGCACCGCTACGGGATGGCTACACCTTC. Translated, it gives CASSLAPLRDGYTF.